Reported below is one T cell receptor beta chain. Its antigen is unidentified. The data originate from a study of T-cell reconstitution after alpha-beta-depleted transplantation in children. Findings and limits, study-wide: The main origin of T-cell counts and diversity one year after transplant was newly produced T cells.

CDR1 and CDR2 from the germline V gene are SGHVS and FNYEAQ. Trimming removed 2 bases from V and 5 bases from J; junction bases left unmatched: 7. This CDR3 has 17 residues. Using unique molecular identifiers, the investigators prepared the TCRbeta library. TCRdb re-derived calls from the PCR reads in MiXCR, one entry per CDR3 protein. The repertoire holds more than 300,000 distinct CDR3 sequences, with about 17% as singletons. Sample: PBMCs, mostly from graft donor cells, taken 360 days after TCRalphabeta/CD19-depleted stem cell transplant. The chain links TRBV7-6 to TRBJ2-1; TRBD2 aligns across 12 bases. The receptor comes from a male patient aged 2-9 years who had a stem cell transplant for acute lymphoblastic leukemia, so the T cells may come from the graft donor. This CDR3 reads CASSLRPTSGGHNEQFF. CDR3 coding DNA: TGTGCCAGCAGCTTACGTCCGACTAGCGGGGGCCACAATGAGCAGTTCTTC. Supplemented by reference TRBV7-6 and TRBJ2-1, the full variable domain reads GAGVSQSPRYKVTKRGQDVALRCDPISGHVSLYWYRQALGQGPEFLTYFNYEAQQDKSGLPNDRFSAERPEGSISTLTIQRTEQRDSAMYRCASSLRPTSGGHNEQFFGPGTRLTVL.